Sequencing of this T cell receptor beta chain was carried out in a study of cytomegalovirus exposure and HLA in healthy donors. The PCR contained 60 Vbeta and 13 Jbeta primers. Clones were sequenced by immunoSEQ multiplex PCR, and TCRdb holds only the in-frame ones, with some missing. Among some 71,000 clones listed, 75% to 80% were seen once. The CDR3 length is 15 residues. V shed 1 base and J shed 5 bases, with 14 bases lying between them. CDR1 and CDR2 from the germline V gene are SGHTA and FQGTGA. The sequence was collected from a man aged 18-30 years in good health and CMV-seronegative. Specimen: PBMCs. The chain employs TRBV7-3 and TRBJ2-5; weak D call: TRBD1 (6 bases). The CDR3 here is CASSLNSGDGETQYF. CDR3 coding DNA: TGTGCCAGCAGCTTAAACTCAGGGGACGGGGAGACCCAGTACTTC.